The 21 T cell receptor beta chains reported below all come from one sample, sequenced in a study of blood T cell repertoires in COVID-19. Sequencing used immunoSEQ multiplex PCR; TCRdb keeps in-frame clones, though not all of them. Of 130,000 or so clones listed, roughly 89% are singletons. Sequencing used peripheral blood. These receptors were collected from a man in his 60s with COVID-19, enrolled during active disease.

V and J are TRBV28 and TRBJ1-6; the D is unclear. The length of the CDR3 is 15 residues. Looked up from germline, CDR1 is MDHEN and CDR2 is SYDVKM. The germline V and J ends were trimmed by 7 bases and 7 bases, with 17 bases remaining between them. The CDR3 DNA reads TGTGCCAGCACCCCTGCGGGGATCACGAATTCACCCCTCCACTTT. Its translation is CASTPAGITNSPLHF.

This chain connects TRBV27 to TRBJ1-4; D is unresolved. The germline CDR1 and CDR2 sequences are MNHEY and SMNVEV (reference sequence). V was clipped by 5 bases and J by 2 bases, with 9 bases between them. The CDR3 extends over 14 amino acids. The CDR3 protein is CASSPDYTNEKLFF. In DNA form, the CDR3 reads TGTGCCAGCAGTCCGGACTATACTAATGAAAAACTGTTTTTT. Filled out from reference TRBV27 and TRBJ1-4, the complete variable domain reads EAQVTQNPRYLITVTGKKLTVTCSQNMNHEYMSWYRQDPGLGLRQIYYSMNVEVTDKGDVPEGYKVSRKEKRNFPLILESPSPNQTSLYFCASSPDYTNEKLFFGSGTQLSVL.

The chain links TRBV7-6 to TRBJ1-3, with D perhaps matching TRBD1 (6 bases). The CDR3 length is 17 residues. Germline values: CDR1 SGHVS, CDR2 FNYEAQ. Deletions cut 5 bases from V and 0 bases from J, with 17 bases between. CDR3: CASSNPPGHLSGNTIYF. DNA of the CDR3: TGTGCCAGCAGCAATCCGCCGGGACACCTCTCTGGAAACACCATATATTTT.

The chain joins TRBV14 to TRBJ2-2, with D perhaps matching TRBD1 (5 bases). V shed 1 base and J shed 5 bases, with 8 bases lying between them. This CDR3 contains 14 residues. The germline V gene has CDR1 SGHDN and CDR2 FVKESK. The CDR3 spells CASSQAGLTGELFF. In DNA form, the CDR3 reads TGTGCCAGCAGCCAAGCAGGGTTGACCGGGGAGCTGTTTTTT.

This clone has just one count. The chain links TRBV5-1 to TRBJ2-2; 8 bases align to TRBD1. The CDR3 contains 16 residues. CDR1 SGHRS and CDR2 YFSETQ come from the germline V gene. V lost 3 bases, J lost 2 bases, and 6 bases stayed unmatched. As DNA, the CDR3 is TGCGCCAGCAGCTCAAAGGACAGGGCTAACACCGGGGAGCTGTTTTTT. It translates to CASSSKDRANTGELFF.

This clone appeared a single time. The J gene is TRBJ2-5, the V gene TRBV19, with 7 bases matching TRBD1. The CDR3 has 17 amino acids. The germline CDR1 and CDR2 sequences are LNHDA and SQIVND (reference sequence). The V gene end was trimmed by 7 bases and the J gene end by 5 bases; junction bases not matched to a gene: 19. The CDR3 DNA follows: TGTGCCAGTACCGAAACAGGGGAGCACCCAGCCGGGGAGACCCAGTACTTC. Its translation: CASTETGEHPAGETQYF.

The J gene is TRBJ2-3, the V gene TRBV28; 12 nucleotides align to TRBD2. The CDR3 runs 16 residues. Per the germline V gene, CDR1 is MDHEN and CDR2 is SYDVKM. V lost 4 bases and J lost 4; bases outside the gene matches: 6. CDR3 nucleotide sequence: TGTGCCAGCAGTTCCGCACTAGCGGGGGGTGCAGATACGCAGTATTTT. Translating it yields CASSSALAGGADTQYF. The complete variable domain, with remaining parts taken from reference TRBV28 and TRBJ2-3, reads DVKVTQSSRYLVKRTGEKVFLECVQDMDHENMFWYRQDPGLGLRLIYFSYDVKMKEKGDIPEGYSVSREKKERFSLILESASTNQTSMYLCASSSALAGGADTQYFGPGTRLTVL.

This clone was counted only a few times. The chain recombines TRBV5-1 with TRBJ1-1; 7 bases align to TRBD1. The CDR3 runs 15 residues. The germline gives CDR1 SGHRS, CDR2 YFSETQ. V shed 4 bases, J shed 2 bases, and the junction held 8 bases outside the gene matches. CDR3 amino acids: CASSPGDSFNTEAFF. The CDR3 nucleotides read TGCGCCAGCAGCCCCGGGGACAGCTTCAACACTGAAGCTTTCTTT.

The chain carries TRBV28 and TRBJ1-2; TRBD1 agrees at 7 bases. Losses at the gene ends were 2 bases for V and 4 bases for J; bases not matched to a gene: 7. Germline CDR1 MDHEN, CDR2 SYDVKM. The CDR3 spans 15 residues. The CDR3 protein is CASSLTTGQIYGYTF. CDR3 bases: TGTGCCAGCAGTTTAACAACGGGACAGATCTATGGCTACACCTTC.

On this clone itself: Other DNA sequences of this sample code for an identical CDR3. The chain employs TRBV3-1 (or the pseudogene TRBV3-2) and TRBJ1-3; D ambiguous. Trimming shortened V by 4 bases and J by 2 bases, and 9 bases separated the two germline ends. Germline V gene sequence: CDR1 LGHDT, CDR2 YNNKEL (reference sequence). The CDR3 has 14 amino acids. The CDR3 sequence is CASSLRTAGNTIYF. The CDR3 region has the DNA TGTGCCAGCAGCCTTCGGACTGCTGGAAACACCATATATTTT.

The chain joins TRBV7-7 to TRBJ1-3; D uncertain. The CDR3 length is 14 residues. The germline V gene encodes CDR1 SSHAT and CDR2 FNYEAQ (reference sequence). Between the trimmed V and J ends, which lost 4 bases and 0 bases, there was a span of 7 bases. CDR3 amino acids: CASSYVSSGNTIYF. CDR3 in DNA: TGTGCCAGCAGCTACGTCAGCTCTGGAAACACCATATATTTT.

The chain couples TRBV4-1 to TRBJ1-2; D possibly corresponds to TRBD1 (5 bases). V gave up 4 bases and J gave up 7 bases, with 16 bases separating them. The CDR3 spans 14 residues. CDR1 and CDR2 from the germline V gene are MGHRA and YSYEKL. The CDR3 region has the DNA TGCGCCAGCAGCCCCGAATCAACAGGCCGTGGCTACACCTTC. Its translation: CASSPESTGRGYTF.

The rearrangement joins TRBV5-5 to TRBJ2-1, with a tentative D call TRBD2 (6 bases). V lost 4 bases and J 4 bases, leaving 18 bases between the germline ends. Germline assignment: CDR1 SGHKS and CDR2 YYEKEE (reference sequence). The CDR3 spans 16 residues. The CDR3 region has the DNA TGTGCCAGCAGCCCGACCTACGGGACTTCATACAATGAGCAGTTCTTC. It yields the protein CASSPTYGTSYNEQFF.

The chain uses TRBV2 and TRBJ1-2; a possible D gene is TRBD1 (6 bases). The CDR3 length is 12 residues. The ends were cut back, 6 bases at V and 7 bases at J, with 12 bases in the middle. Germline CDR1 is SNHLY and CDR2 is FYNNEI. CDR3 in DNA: TGTGCCAGCAGCGACCAGGGGTTTGGCTACACCTTC. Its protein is CASSDQGFGYTF.

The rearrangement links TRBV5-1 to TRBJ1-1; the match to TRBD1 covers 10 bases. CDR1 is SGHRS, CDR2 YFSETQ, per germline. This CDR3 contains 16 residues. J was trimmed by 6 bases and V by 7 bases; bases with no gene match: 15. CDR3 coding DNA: TGCGCCAGCGTAGGGACAGGGGTCGACGGGGGCCCTGAAGCTTTCTTT. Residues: CASVGTGVDGGPEAFF.

CDR3 sequence: CASSYLTGGPDGELFF. CDR3 bases: TGTGCCAGCAGTTACCTGACAGGGGGCCCGGACGGGGAGCTGTTTTTT. This rearrangement joins TRBV6-2 or TRBV6-3 to TRBJ2-2; 10 positions match TRBD1. The CDR3 is 16 amino acids. Germline-derived CDR1 and CDR2 are MNHEY and SVGEGT. Trimming at V came to 2 bases and at J to 7 bases, leaving 7 bases not matched to a gene.

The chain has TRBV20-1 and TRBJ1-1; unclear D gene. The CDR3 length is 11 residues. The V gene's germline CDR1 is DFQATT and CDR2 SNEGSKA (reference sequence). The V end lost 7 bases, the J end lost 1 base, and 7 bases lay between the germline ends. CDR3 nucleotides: TGCAGTGTGCCGGGGAACACTGAAGCTTTCTTT. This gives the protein CSVPGNTEAFF.

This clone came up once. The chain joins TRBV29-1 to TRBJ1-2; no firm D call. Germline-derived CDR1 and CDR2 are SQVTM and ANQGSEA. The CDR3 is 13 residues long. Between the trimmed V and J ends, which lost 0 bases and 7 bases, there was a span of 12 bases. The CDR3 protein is CSVEDIGRGGYTF. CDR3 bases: TGCAGCGTTGAAGATATAGGGCGGGGTGGCTACACCTTC.

CDR3 loop: CASSIVAGETYEQYF. Here the CDR3 DNA reads TGTGCCAGTAGTATTGTAGCGGGGGAAACCTACGAGCAGTACTTC. The chain joins TRBV19 to TRBJ2-7, with TRBD2 matching 9 bases. V shed 3 bases, J shed 2 bases, and the junction held 5 bases outside the gene matches. The CDR3 totals 15 residues. CDR1 is LNHDA and CDR2 is SQIVND in the germline V gene (reference sequence).

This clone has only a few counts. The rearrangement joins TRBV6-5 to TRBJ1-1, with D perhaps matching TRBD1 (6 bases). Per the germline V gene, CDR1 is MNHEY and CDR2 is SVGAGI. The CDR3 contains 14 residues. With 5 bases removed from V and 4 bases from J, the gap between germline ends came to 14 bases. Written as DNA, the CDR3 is TGTGCCAGCAGTAACAGGGTGGTCGGCACTGAAGCTTTCTTT. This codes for CASSNRVVGTEAFF.

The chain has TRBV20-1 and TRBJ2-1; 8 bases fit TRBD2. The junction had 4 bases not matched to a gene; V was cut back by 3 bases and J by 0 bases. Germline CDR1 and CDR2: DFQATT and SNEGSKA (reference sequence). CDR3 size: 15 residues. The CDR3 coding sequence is TGCAGTGCTAGTCGCGGGGGGAGCTCCTACAATGAGCAGTTCTTC. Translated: CSASRGGSSYNEQFF.